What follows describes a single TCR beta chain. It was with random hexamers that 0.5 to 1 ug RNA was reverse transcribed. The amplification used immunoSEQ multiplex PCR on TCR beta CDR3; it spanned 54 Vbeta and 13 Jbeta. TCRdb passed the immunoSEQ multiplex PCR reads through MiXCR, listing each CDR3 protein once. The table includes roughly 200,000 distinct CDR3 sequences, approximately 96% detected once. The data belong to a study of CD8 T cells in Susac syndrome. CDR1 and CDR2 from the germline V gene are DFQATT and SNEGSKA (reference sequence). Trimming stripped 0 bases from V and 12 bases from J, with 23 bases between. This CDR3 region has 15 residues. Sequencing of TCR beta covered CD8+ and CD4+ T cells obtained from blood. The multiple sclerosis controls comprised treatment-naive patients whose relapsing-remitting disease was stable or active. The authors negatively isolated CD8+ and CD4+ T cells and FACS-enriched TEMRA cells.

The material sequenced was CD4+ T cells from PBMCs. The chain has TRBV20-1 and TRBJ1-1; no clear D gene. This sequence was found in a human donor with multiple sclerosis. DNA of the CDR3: TGCAGTGCTAGAGATCGGAGGCAGGCGTTAGGGTTCCCTTTCTTT. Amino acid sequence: CSARDRRQALGFPFF.